These 16 T cell receptor beta chains came from one sample sequenced in a study of blood T cell repertoires in COVID-19. Repertoires were generated with immunoSEQ multiplex PCR, while TCRdb's copy carries only in-frame clones and drops some. The sample shows approximately 300,000 clones, roughly 90% of them seen only once. Sequencing used PBMCs or T cells enriched from blood (not recorded which). The receptors originated from a woman aged 30 to 39 who had recovered from COVID-19.

CDR3 loop: CASSSGTGGFYGYTF. The DNA for the CDR3 is TGTGCCAGCAGCTCCGGGACAGGGGGGTTCTATGGCTACACCTTC. The rearrangement links TRBV13 to TRBJ1-2; 11 bases are shared with TRBD1. The V and J ends lost 4 bases and 4 bases, in that order; junction bases with no gene match: 5. The CDR3 extends over 15 amino acids. Germline CDR1 and CDR2: PRHDT and FYEKMQ (reference sequence).

The chain joins TRBV18 to TRBJ1-1, with D hard to call. Germline V gene lookup returns CDR1 KGHSH and CDR2 LQKENI. Trimming cost V 3 bases and J 4 bases, with 15 bases left between them. The CDR3 totals 15 residues. The CDR3 sequence is CASSPPRARGTEAFF. The CDR3 DNA reads TGTGCCAGCTCACCCCCTAGGGCCCGGGGCACTGAAGCTTTCTTT.

The chain uses TRBV18 and TRBJ1-4; 8 bases align to TRBD1. The germline gives CDR1 KGHSH, CDR2 LQKENI. CDR3 size: 15 residues. V shed 3 bases and J 7 bases; nucleotides not matched to a gene: 7. The CDR3 here is CASSPSRGQVEKLFF. The CDR3 bases are TGTGCCAGCTCACCTAGCAGGGGGCAGGTTGAAAAACTGTTTTTT.

This chain uses TRBV28 with TRBJ1-2; tentative D call: TRBD1 (5 bases). Germline V gene lookup returns CDR1 MDHEN and CDR2 SYDVKM. The germline V and J ends were trimmed by 6 bases and 7 bases, with 12 bases remaining between them. The CDR3 runs to 12 residues. CDR3 region: CASRQSGFGYTF. DNA for the CDR3: TGTGCCAGCAGGCAATCAGGGTTTGGCTACACCTTC.

The chain carries TRBV6-5 and TRBJ1-1, with D unresolved. The V gene lost 7 bases and the J gene lost 4 bases, with 13 bases spanning the gap. CDR3 length: 13 amino acids. Germline V gene lookup returns CDR1 MNHEY and CDR2 SVGAGI. Here the CDR3 DNA reads TGTGCCAGCATCCGAGAGGGCGGCACTGAAGCTTTCTTT. Amino acids: CASIREGGTEAFF.

V is TRBV7-9 and J is TRBJ1-1; no definite D call. V was trimmed by 6 bases and J by 0 bases, leaving 11 bases between them. This CDR3 comprises 14 residues. From germline, CDR1 is SEHNR and CDR2 FQNEAQ (reference sequence). CDR3 in DNA: TGTGCCAGCAGTGCGGGAGGAATGAACACTGAAGCTTTCTTT. It yields the protein CASSAGGMNTEAFF.

The chain combines TRBV28 with TRBJ1-6; D might be TRBD1 (6 bases). The V gene's germline CDR1 is MDHEN and CDR2 SYDVKM. V was shortened by 6 bases and J by 6 bases, with 12 bases between the two germline ends. The CDR3 spans 14 residues. CDR3 amino acids: CASSNGQINSPLHF. In DNA form, the CDR3 reads TGTGCCAGCAGCAACGGACAGATTAATTCACCCCTCCACTTT.

Concerning this clone: Other nucleotide sequences from this sample produce the same CDR3. The V call is TRBV7-8, the J call TRBJ2-7, with D perhaps matching TRBD2 (5 bases). The germline CDR1 and CDR2 sequences are SGHVS and FQNEAQ. The CDR3 spans 15 residues. Trimming left V 5 bases short and J 1 base short, with 15 bases between. The CDR3 spells CASSPRTGGSYEQYF. DNA for the CDR3: TGTGCCAGCAGCCCCCGGACTGGTGGATCCTACGAGCAGTACTTC.

CDR3 sequence (DNA): TGTGCCAGCCGGGAGGGAGTATGGGGTGAGACCCAGTACTTC. It is translated as CASREGVWGETQYF. The chain is built from TRBV7-2 and TRBJ2-5, with TRBD2 matching 8 bases. Unmatched junction bases numbered 10, after V lost 8 bases and J lost 5 bases. The CDR3 extends over 14 amino acids. CDR1 is SGHTA and CDR2 is FQGNSA in the germline V gene.

In this sample, this clone turned up once. V usage is TRBV9 and J usage is TRBJ2-1; 9 nucleotides align to TRBD2. The CDR3 runs 16 residues. The germline V gene encodes CDR1 SGDLS and CDR2 YYNGEE. The J segment lost 5 bases and the V segment lost 1 base, leaving 7 bases of the junction unmatched. The CDR3 region is CASSVMVSSGNNEQFF. CDR3 DNA sequence: TGTGCCAGCAGCGTAATGGTGTCTAGCGGGAACAATGAGCAGTTCTTC.

The chain employs TRBV9 and TRBJ2-3, with 7 bases fitting TRBD2. The V and J ends lost 4 bases and 7 bases, in that order; junction bases with no gene match: 15. The CDR3 runs 16 residues. Germline CDR1 and CDR2: SGDLS and YYNGEE. The CDR3 sequence is CASSPDGGGPGNTQYF. The CDR3 bases are TGTGCCAGCAGCCCTGATGGGGGAGGGCCCGGAAATACGCAGTATTTT. Variable domain in full (rest from reference TRBV9 and TRBJ2-3): DSGVTQTPKHLITATGQRVTLRCSPRSGDLSVYWYQQSLDQGLQFLIQYYNGEERAKGNILERFSAQQFPDLHSELNLSSLELGDSALYFCASSPDGGGPGNTQYFGPGTRLTVL.

This chain links TRBV9 with TRBJ1-1, with D unclear. With 0 bases removed from V and 5 bases from J, the gap between germline ends came to 14 bases. This CDR3 region has 15 residues. From germline, CDR1 is SGDLS and CDR2 YYNGEE. This CDR3 is CASSVDYKAGTEAFF. Written as DNA, the CDR3 is TGTGCCAGCAGCGTAGACTACAAGGCGGGGACTGAAGCTTTCTTT.

The J gene is TRBJ2-3, the V gene TRBV11-3; D gene uncertain. Trimming removed 4 bases from V and 5 bases from J, with 7 bases in between. There are 12 residues in the CDR3. CDR1 SGHNT and CDR2 YENEEA come from the germline V gene. The CDR3 region is CASSWSGDTQYF. The CDR3 DNA reads as TGTGCCAGCAGCTGGTCAGGAGATACGCAGTATTTT. The variable domain in full, with the rest retrieved from reference TRBV11-3 and TRBJ2-3, is EAGVVQSPRYKIIEKKQPVAFWCNPISGHNTLYWYLQNLGQGPELLIRYENEEAVDDSQLPKDRFSAERLKGVDSTLKIQPAELGDSAVYLCASSWSGDTQYFGPGTRLTVL.

Worth noting for this clone: A much larger clone sits a single nucleotide away, making a read error possible. The chain links TRBV4-3 to TRBJ1-2, with a possible D match to TRBD1 (5 bases). CDR1 and CDR2 (germline): LGHNA, YSLEER. The CDR3 length is 13 residues. V lost 4 bases to trimming and J lost 1 base, with 7 bases between them. The CDR3: CASSPTDNYGYTF. CDR3 in DNA: TGCGCCAGCAGCCCGACAGATAACTATGGCTACACCTTC.

The genes are TRBV18 and TRBJ2-3, with 7 bases identical to TRBD1. V trimming: 6 bases; J trimming: 10 bases; junction bases outside the gene matches: 7. Germline CDR1 reads KGHSH; CDR2 reads LQKENI. This CDR3 is built from 12 residues. DNA of the CDR3: TGTGCCAGCTCTCCCGGGACAGAGGCGCAGTATTTT. Protein: CASSPGTEAQYF.

V and J are TRBV5-5 and TRBJ2-5; no clear D gene. The germline CDR1 and CDR2 sequences are SGHKS and YYEKEE (reference sequence). CDR3 length equals 14 residues. V was shortened by 0 bases and J by 0 bases, with 6 bases between the two germline ends. DNA for the CDR3: TGTGCCAGCAGCTTGGCAGACTACCAAGAGACCCAGTACTTC. Residues: CASSLADYQETQYF.